This T cell receptor (beta chain) is drawn from a study of T-cell reconstitution after alpha-beta-depleted transplantation in children. Broader study findings: Roughly two months post-transplant, alpha-beta T cells reportedly originated from several hundred graft clones that had expanded. When one year had passed after transplant, most T-cell counts and diversity came from newly produced T cells.

Germline V gene lookup returns CDR1 DFQATT and CDR2 SNEGSKA (reference sequence). V was shortened by 4 bases and J by 9 bases, with 12 bases between the two germline ends. The CDR3 loop spans 11 amino acids. Preparation of the TCRbeta library involved a method that used unique molecular identifiers. TCRdb itself ran the PCR reads through MiXCR, one entry per CDR3 protein. The data show a few hundred thousand distinct CDR3 sequences, with about 24% seen just once and around 4.8% held by the top ten. On this clonotype: Its target is unknown.

The sequence derives from a female patient aged 2 to 10 who had a stem cell transplant for congenital amegakaryocytic thrombocytopenia, so the T cells may come from the graft donor. The chain combines TRBV20-1 with TRBJ1-2; D unresolved. Sequenced material: PBMCs, mostly from graft donor cells, taken 360 days after TCRalphabeta/CD19-depleted stem cell transplant. Here the CDR3 DNA reads TGCAGTGCTATGAGGGCGGCAAGCTACACCTTC. It codes for CSAMRAASYTF.